A single sample gave rise to the 5 T cell receptor beta chains below, sequenced in a study of tissue T cells after allogeneic stem cell transplantation (dated by TCRdb to between 2021 and 2024). The library was produced with the immunoSEQ multiplex PCR assay. As stored in TCRdb, this immuneACCESS dataset retains in-frame rearrangements with V and J assigned. A fraction of the clones does not appear; measured against another copy, unresolved V genes explain less than half of the discrepancy, and the remainder lacks a known reason. For this sample there are 9,400 or so clones; approximately 59% appear just once. Of the sample, less than 10% is held by the ten largest clones. This specimen's time point label, interpreted: human tissue collected at research (rapid) autopsy. The material was tissue from the ileum, obtained at autopsy. The receptors here all came from a woman between 18 and 55 years old with breast cancer.

As to this clone: The identical CDR3 is also encoded by other nucleotide sequences in the sample. The genes are TRBV5-1 and TRBJ2-5; D gene unclear. Trimming stripped 5 bases from V and 2 bases from J, with 4 bases between. CDR3 size: 11 residues. Germline CDR1 reads SGHRS; CDR2 reads YFSETQ. This CDR3 reads CASSYQETQYF. Written as DNA, the CDR3 is TGCGCCAGCAGTTATCAAGAGACCCAGTACTTC. Looking up the rest from reference TRBV5-1 and TRBJ2-5 gives the full variable domain: KAGVTQTPRYLIKTRGQQVTLSCSPISGHRSVSWYQQTPGQGLQFLFEYFSETQRNKGNFPGRFSGRQFSNSRSEMNVSTLELGDSALYLCASSYQETQYFGPGTRLLVL.

The chain uses TRBV7-2 and TRBJ2-2; D uncertain. The CDR3 loop spans 13 amino acids. The V gene's germline CDR1 is SGHTA and CDR2 FQGNSA. V lost 5 bases, J lost 6 bases, and 10 bases lay in between. CDR3 nucleotide sequence: TGTGCCAGCAGCCCCCCTGTAGCCGGGGAGCTGTTTTTT. This codes for CASSPPVAGELFF.

The V and J genes are TRBV7-3 and TRBJ2-7; 7 bases line up with TRBD2. The germline gives CDR1 SGHTA, CDR2 FQGTGA. V shed 5 bases and J 0 bases; nucleotides not matched to a gene: 7. The CDR3 loop spans 15 amino acids. The CDR3 region is CASSPQSGASYEQYF. Here the CDR3 DNA reads TGTGCCAGCAGCCCCCAAAGCGGGGCCTCCTACGAGCAGTACTTC. The full variable domain, rest sourced from reference TRBV7-3 and TRBJ2-7, is GAGVSQTPSNKVTEKGKYVELRCDPISGHTALYWYRQSLGQGPEFLIYFQGTGAADDSGLPNDRFFAVRPEGSVSTLKIQRTERGDSAVYLCASSPQSGASYEQYFGPGTRLTVT.

The V call is TRBV5-4, the J call TRBJ2-1; D not resolved. Trimming shortened V by 5 bases and J by 6 bases, and 9 bases separated the two germline ends. Germline V CDR1 and CDR2: SGHNT, YYREEE (reference sequence). The CDR3 length is 12 residues. The CDR3 loop reads CASRQAPNEQFF. The CDR3 DNA reads TGTGCCAGCAGGCAGGCCCCCAATGAGCAGTTCTTC. Variable domain in full (rest from reference TRBV5-4 and TRBJ2-1): ETGVTQSPTHLIKTRGQQVTLRCSSQSGHNTVSWYQQALGQGPQFIFQYYREEENGRGNFPPRFSGLQFPNYSSELNVNALELDDSALYLCASRQAPNEQFFGPGTRLTVL.

This sequence joins TRBV19 and TRBJ2-6, with D tentatively TRBD1 (6 bases). The V and J ends lost 10 bases and 0 bases respectively, with 19 bases between them. CDR3 length: 17 amino acids. The germline CDR1 and CDR2 sequences are LNHDA and SQIVND (reference sequence). CDR3 protein: CATNRGWSLSGANVLTF. The CDR3 bases are TGTGCCACTAATAGGGGGTGGTCCCTCTCTGGGGCCAACGTCCTGACTTTC. The full variable domain, in which reference TRBV19 and TRBJ2-6 provide the parts outside the CDR3, is DGGITQSPKYLFRKEGQNVTLSCEQNLNHDAMYWYRQDPGQGLRLIYYSQIVNDFQKGDIAEGYSVSREKKESFPLTVTSAQKNPTAFYLCATNRGWSLSGANVLTFGAGSRLTVL.